The 4 T cell receptor beta chains below were found in one sample sequenced in a study of CD8 T cells in Susac syndrome. With random hexamers, roughly 0.45 to 1 ug RNA was reverse transcribed. Each CDR3 protein gets one entry after TCRdb re-called the immunoSEQ multiplex PCR reads with MiXCR. The sample consists of roughly 190,000 distinct CDR3 sequences, 95% of them appearing once. Sequencing was done on a sample of CD4+ T cells from PBMCs. Receptors were obtained from a human donor with Susac syndrome.

CDR3 protein: CASSLSAGGIDEQYF. The CDR3 bases are TGTGCCAGCAGCTTGTCGGCGGGGGGGATCGACGAGCAGTACTTC. This chain uses TRBV5-6 with TRBJ2-7, with 9 bases that match TRBD2. V gave up 1 base and J gave up 5 bases; unmatched junction bases: 7. This CDR3 has 15 amino acids. The V gene's germline CDR1 is SGHDT and CDR2 YYEEEE.

The rearrangement joins TRBV15 to TRBJ2-1; no reliable D call. Looked up from germline, CDR1 is LNHNV and CDR2 is YYDKDF (reference sequence). The germline V and J ends were trimmed by 0 bases and 7 bases, with 7 bases remaining between them. The CDR3 spans 13 residues. CDR3 in DNA: TGTGCCACCAGCAGAGATCTCCAGAATGAGCAGTTCTTC. Translated, it gives CATSRDLQNEQFF.

The CDR3 sequence is CAWTAGANVLTF. The DNA of the CDR3 is TGTGCCTGGACAGCTGGGGCCAACGTCCTGACTTTC. This chain uses TRBV30 with TRBJ2-6; no definite D call. CDR1 is GTSNPN, CDR2 SVGIG, per germline (reference sequence). V was cut by 4 bases and J by 2 bases, with 3 bases left in between. The CDR3 is made up of 12 amino acids.

This clonotype is a singleton in its sample. V usage is TRBV4-1 and J usage is TRBJ2-2; a possible D gene is TRBD2 (5 bases). CDR1 is MGHRA and CDR2 is YSYEKL in the germline V gene. Deletions cut 0 bases from V and 2 bases from J, with 16 bases between. CDR3 length equals 18 residues. This CDR3 is CASSQDFLAGPNTGELFF. The CDR3 DNA sequence: TGCGCCAGCAGCCAAGATTTTTTGGCGGGTCCTAACACCGGGGAGCTGTTTTTT.